This T cell receptor beta chain appears in the sequencing data of a study of T cells expressing NK-cell markers. The overall study: The study sequenced eight donors, seven HCMV-seropositive and one seronegative.

Germline V gene data show CDR1 as SEHNR and CDR2 as FQNEAQ (reference sequence). There are 15 residues in the CDR3. Comments on this clonotype: Its specificity is not known.

Study findings and constraints: In a few donors, dominant clonotypes made up roughly 25-60.1% of CD3+CD56-NKG2C+ cells.

UMIs accompanied the 5'RACE template switching by which TCR beta cDNA was made. TCRdb reprocessed the 5' RACE reads, keeping one entry per CDR3 protein, no DNA. The data include about 390,000 distinct CDR3 sequences; the top ten clones carry approximately 12%. Sequencing was performed on blood T cells: a sorted CD56 or NKG2C T cell subset, CD4+ or CD8+ T cells, or bulk PBMC T cells (not recorded which). V usage is TRBV7-9 and J usage is TRBJ2-1; the TCRdb call, TRBD2, lacks DNA for checking. This sequence originates from a woman aged 45-65 years in good health. CDR3 loop: CASRSEVAARGEQFF. The variable domain in full, with the rest retrieved from reference TRBV7-9 and TRBJ2-1, is DTGVSQNPRHKITKRGQNVTFRCDPISEHNRLYWYRQTLGQGPEFLTYFQNEAQLEKSRLLSDRFSAERPKGSFSTLEIQRTEQGDSAMYLCASRSEVAARGEQFFGPGTRLTVL.